The clone carrying this T cell receptor (beta chain) was picked up many times. Antigen unknown. The CDR3 covers 18 residues. Germline-derived CDR1 and CDR2 are MDHEN and SYDVKM. V gave up 3 bases and J gave up 6 bases; unmatched junction bases: 18. According to the study, TCR beta libraries were built with iRepertoire HTBI primers and CDR3-region Arm-PCR. TCRdb redid the calling of the multiplex PCR reads with MiXCR, one entry per CDR3 protein. The table has 400,000 to 500,000 distinct CDR3 sequences, roughly 15% seen once. This sample is drawn from a study of regulatory T cells in long-lasting Graves disease. The sample's time point: newly diagnosed GD, antithyroid drugs for less than 3 months. Researchers made the TCR library from RNA that was extracted from PBMCs. The study's findings and limits: The study found persistent patients shared more public clonotypes (around 2,500) than new patients (over 900).

A further study also used this sample, focusing on T cells in Graves' hyperthyroidism and ophthalmopathy. From that study: Patients aged 18 to 65 had newly diagnosed hyperthyroidism lasting under 2 months. Most clonotypes expanded in the thyroid (above 0.001) were also present in blood. The model's output predicted ophthalmopathy at a median of around 7 months prior to onset.

This sample comprised peripheral blood mononuclear cells (PBMCs), obtained at new diagnosis, from a patient treated with antithyroid drugs. The V and J genes are TRBV28 and TRBJ2-3, with 7 bases fitting TRBD1. The sequence was obtained from a woman in her forties or fifties with Graves disease. CDR3 sequence reads: CASSFLVQDRAALDTQYF. CDR3 DNA: TGTGCCAGCAGTTTCTTGGTCCAAGACAGGGCGGCTCTTGATACGCAGTATTTT.